The present entry profiles one T cell receptor beta chain with its context. A J-beta primer mix and a sample-barcoded 5' primer were used in a second PCR of about 7 to 12 cycles. From the 5' RACE reads, TCRdb called clonotypes with MiXCR, one entry per CDR3 protein. The data hold about 970,000 distinct CDR3 sequences, with roughly 51% observed a single time. The source of the sample is a study of blood T cells in healthy people across ages. This CDR3 is built from 13 residues. Looked up from germline, CDR1 is WSHSY and CDR2 is SAAADI. Trimming shortened V by 3 bases and J by 8 bases, and 10 bases separated the two germline ends.

The V and J genes are TRBV10-2 and TRBJ2-2; D is undetermined. The clonotype comes from a woman aged 55-69 years in good health. The source material was blood. The CDR3 loop is CASSEHRTGELFF. CDR3 bases: TGCGCCAGCAGTGAACATCGCACTGGGGAGCTGTTTTTT.